The 10 T cell receptor beta chains in this list originate from one sample, sequenced in a study of T cells in localized non-small cell lung cancer. Using immunoSEQ multiplex PCR, the repertoire was profiled, and TCRdb retains in-frame clones only, with some absent. This sample has roughly 1,700 clones; 20% to 25% occur once, and the top ten carry about 12%. The sample here was lung tumor tissue, taken before any cancer treatment. The receptors originated from a female donor older than 55 with stage II lung adenocarcinoma.

This clone has a handful of counts. The chain recombines TRBV18 with TRBJ1-5; D is possibly TRBD1 (6 bases). The CDR3 loop spans 13 amino acids. V gave up 6 bases and J gave up 11 bases, with 17 bases separating them. CDR1 and CDR2 (germline): KGHSH, LQKENI. The CDR3 DNA is TGTGCCAGCTCCCAGGGGCCCGGGGGGGCCCAGCATTTT. Residues: CASSQGPGGAQHF.

V usage is TRBV6-8 and J usage is TRBJ2-6; D is possibly TRBD1 (5 bases). V was trimmed by 2 bases and J by 4 bases, leaving 9 bases between them. The CDR3 spans 15 residues. Germline CDR1 is MNHGY and CDR2 is SAAAGT. The CDR3 bases are TGTGCCAGCAGTTACGACAGCTCCGGGGCCAACGTCCTGACTTTC. This gives the protein CASSYDSSGANVLTF.

V gene TRBV11-3 combines with J gene TRBJ1-2; 7 bases align to TRBD1. With V trimmed by 1 base and J by 0 bases, 5 bases remained unmatched. The CDR3 covers 16 residues. Germline assignment: CDR1 SGHNT and CDR2 YENEEA. The CDR3 region is CASSLVWTGANYGYTF. The CDR3 DNA follows: TGTGCCAGCAGCTTAGTATGGACAGGAGCTAACTATGGCTACACCTTC.

This clone turned up a few times. The V gene is TRBV30, the J gene TRBJ2-1; TRBD2 agrees at 8 bases. The CDR3 extends over 16 amino acids. Trimming at V came to 3 bases and at J to 0 bases, leaving 7 bases not matched to a gene. Germline CDR1 and CDR2: GTSNPN and SVGIG (reference sequence). CDR3 nucleotides: TGTGCCTGGAGCGTAGAGCGGGAGAGCTCCTACAATGAGCAGTTCTTC. Protein: CAWSVERESSYNEQFF.

Only a few counts were recorded for this clone. CDR3 sequence (DNA): TGTGCCAGCGCGGGGGAGGGAGAGACCCAGTACTTC. Encoded protein: CASAGEGETQYF. V and J are TRBV12-5 and TRBJ2-5, with 7 nucleotides matching TRBD2. CDR3 length: 12 amino acids. Germline V CDR1 and CDR2: LGHNT, FRNRAP. Drawing the rest from reference TRBV12-5 and TRBJ2-5, the complete variable domain is DARVTQTPRHKVTEMGQEVTMRCQPILGHNTVFWYRQTMMQGLELLAYFRNRAPLDDSGMPKDRFSAEMPDATLATLKIQPSEPRDSAVYFCASAGEGETQYFGPGTRLLVL.

By share of the sample, this clone is large (0.1 to 1%). The genes are TRBV11-3 and TRBJ2-7; 11 bases match TRBD1. CDR1 and CDR2 (germline): SGHNT, YENEEA. With 6 bases clipped from V and 3 bases from J, the junction kept 7 bases outside the gene matches. This CDR3 region has 15 residues. CDR3 DNA: TGTGCCAGCAGTCAAGGACAGGGGGCGAGCTACGAGCAGTACTTC. This translates into CASSQGQGASYEQYF.

The J gene is TRBJ2-3, the V gene TRBV11-3; TRBD1 agrees at 7 bases. Germline lookup yields CDR1 SGHNT and CDR2 YENEEA. The CDR3 loop spans 16 amino acids. V lost 5 bases and J lost 6; bases outside the gene matches: 14. CDR3 amino acids: CASSPGDRRITDTQYF. DNA for the CDR3: TGTGCCAGCAGCCCAGGGGACAGAAGGATCACGGATACGCAGTATTTT.

The chain has TRBV11-3 and TRBJ2-5; 8 bases are a match to TRBD1. The V gene's germline CDR1 is SGHNT and CDR2 YENEEA. V gave up 5 bases and J gave up 5 bases; unmatched junction bases: 10. The CDR3 runs to 15 residues. In nucleotides, the CDR3 is TGTGCCAGCAGCGCGATGACAGGGGTCCGGGAGACCCAGTACTTC. This translates into CASSAMTGVRETQYF.

The chain recombines TRBV11-3 with TRBJ1-2; no clear D gene. The germline CDR1 and CDR2 sequences are SGHNT and YENEEA. Trimming took off 1 base at V and 4 bases at J, with 10 bases between the two ends. The CDR3 has 14 amino acids. The CDR3 DNA is TGTGCCAGCAGCTTAGGGGATGTAAGCTATGGCTACACCTTC. It is translated as CASSLGDVSYGYTF.

The chain employs TRBV6-8 and TRBJ1-4; possibly TRBD1 for D (5 bases). CDR1 and CDR2 from the germline V gene are MNHGY and SAAAGT. The CDR3 runs to 14 residues. V lost 6 bases to trimming and J lost 4 bases, with 12 bases between them. CDR3 coding DNA: TGTGCCAGCAGAACAACGGGACGTAATGAAAAACTGTTTTTT. It yields the protein CASRTTGRNEKLFF.